In its sample, the clone carrying this T cell receptor (beta chain) was seen a few times. Its antigen remains unidentified. This entry is derived from a study of OX40 agonist ivuxolimab in advanced cancers. The wider study: Cohort: more than 75% men, mean age about 60, aged about 23 to 79. Of the participants, 40% had some prior anti-PD-1, anti-PD-L1 or anti-CTLA-4 therapy, which was allowed.

The CDR3 covers 11 residues. The germline gives CDR1 MDHEN, CDR2 SYDVKM. V lost 11 bases to trimming and J lost 1 base, with 7 bases between them. Measured with immunoSEQ multiplex PCR; TCRdb has only the in-frame clones, and not every one. The data contain tens of thousands of clones, roughly 79% of them seen just once; the ten biggest clones take up about 20%. General study results and limits: Not determined was the antigen specificity of the expanded peripheral T cells. With doses of 0.1 to 3.0 mg/kg, CD4+ and CD8+ blood T cells had undergone clonal expansion by week 6.

The chain has TRBV28 and TRBJ2-3, with D possibly matching TRBD2 (5 bases). This clonotype was sampled from an adult with an advanced solid tumor such as melanoma, head and neck, liver or kidney cancer. The source was CD4+ or CD8+ T cells sorted from blood, collected in a trial of the OX40 agonist ivuxolimab. The CDR3 region is CAHGGTDTQYF. The DNA for the CDR3 is TGTGCCCACGGGGGCACAGATACGCAGTATTTT.